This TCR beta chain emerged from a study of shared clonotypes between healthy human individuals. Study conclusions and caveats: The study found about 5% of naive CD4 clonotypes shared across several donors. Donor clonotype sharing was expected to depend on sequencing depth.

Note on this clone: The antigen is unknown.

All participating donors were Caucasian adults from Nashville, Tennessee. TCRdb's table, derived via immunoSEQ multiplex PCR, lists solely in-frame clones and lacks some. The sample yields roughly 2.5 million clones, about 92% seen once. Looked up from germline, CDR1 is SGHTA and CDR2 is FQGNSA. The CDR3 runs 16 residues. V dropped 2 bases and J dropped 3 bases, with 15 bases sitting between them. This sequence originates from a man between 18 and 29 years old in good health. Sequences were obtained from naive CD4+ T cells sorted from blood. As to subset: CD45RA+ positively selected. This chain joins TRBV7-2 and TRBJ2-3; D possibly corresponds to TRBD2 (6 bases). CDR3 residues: CASSLRAGLLTDTQYF. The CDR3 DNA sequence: TGTGCCAGCAGCTTACGCGCGGGATTGTTAACAGATACGCAGTATTTT.